A single sample gave rise to the 12 T cell receptor beta chains below, sequenced in a study of T-cell reconstitution after alpha-beta-depleted transplantation in children. TCRbeta library construction was performed incorporating unique molecular identifiers. TCRdb analysed the PCR reads with MiXCR anew, one entry per CDR3 protein. The table shows roughly 100,000 distinct CDR3 sequences, with approximately 9.2% occurring only once. Specimen: PBMCs from the stem cell graft donor, collected from the stem cell graft. These receptors were taken from a human donor who donated a stem cell graft to a child with congenital amegakaryocytic thrombocytopenia.

Ten or more counts support this clonotype. J is TRBJ2-1 and V is TRBV9; D ambiguous. Germline CDR1 SGDLS, CDR2 YYNGEE. Trimming cost V 3 bases and J 6 bases, with 16 bases left between them. The CDR3 is 15 residues long. The DNA for the CDR3 is TGTGCCAGCAGCGGGAGAGGTACGATGGGCAATGAGCAGTTCTTC. Amino acids: CASSGRGTMGNEQFF.

This clonotype was detected ten times or more. The chain recombines TRBV3-1 with TRBJ2-1; 10 bases agree with TRBD2. The germline CDR1 and CDR2 sequences are LGHDT and YNNKEL (reference sequence). Trimming took 0 bases from V and 9 from J; bases not matched to a gene: 8. CDR3 length: 16 amino acids. CDR3 region: CASSQDSSGGAAEQFF. The CDR3 nucleotides are TGTGCCAGCAGCCAAGATTCGAGCGGGGGGGCCGCTGAGCAGTTCTTC.

This clonotype was seen many times. V usage is TRBV18 and J usage is TRBJ1-2; unclear D gene. Deletions cut 4 bases from V and 3 bases from J, with 9 bases between. The CDR3 extends over 13 amino acids. Per germline, CDR1 KGHSH and CDR2 LQKENI. The CDR3 region is CASSRDGDYGYTF. CDR3 bases: TGTGCCAGCTCACGCGACGGGGACTATGGCTACACCTTC.

Many counts were recorded for this clonotype. The chain recombines TRBV5-1 with TRBJ2-7; D uncertain. CDR3 length: 14 amino acids. Germline CDR1 is SGHRS and CDR2 is YFSETQ. The V end was cut by 0 bases, the J end by 5 bases, with 12 bases between. The CDR3 sequence: CASSLAQMVHEQYF. For the CDR3, the DNA is TGCGCCAGCAGCTTGGCACAGATGGTCCACGAGCAGTACTTC.

This clonotype occurred many times. The rearrangement links TRBV6-2 or TRBV6-3 to TRBJ2-3, with a tentative D call TRBD2 (5 bases). Germline V gene sequence: CDR1 MNHEY, CDR2 SVGEGT. V lost 5 bases and J lost 5, with 23 bases in between. The CDR3 consists of 17 residues. The CDR3 sequence is CASSPPEGYVYLDTQYF. In DNA, the CDR3 is TGTGCCAGCAGTCCCCCCGAGGGATATGTTTACCTAGATACGCAGTATTTT.

In its sample, this clonotype was seen many times. The rearrangement links TRBV5-1 to TRBJ1-5; TRBD1 matches at 11 bases. The CDR3 is 15 residues long. Germline CDR1 reads SGHRS; CDR2 reads YFSETQ. J lost 3 bases, V lost 4 bases, and 3 bases had no gene match. The CDR3 is CASSRTGGINQPQHF. The CDR3 DNA is TGCGCCAGCAGCCGGACAGGGGGCATCAATCAGCCCCAGCATTTT.

In its sample, this clonotype was seen many times. The CDR3 nucleotides are TGTGCCAGCAGCTCTTCGAAACCGGGACAGGGGGCAGATACGCAGTATTTT. As protein: CASSSSKPGQGADTQYF. The chain combines TRBV7-2 with TRBJ2-3; 11 bases agree with TRBD1. Germline V CDR1 and CDR2: SGHTA, FQGNSA. This CDR3 has 17 residues. The V segment lost 4 bases and the J segment 4 bases; nucleotides outside the gene matches: 10.

This clonotype came up many times. The chain joins TRBV5-1 to TRBJ2-7, with 14 nucleotides matching TRBD2. Germline CDR1 is SGHRS and CDR2 is YFSETQ. The CDR3 is made up of 14 amino acids. The junction had 2 bases not matched to a gene; V was cut back by 2 bases and J by 7 bases. For the CDR3, the DNA is TGCGCCAGCAGCTTCGGGACTAGCGGGAGTGAGCAGTACTTC. This sequence encodes CASSFGTSGSEQYF. The full variable domain, its missing parts supplied by reference TRBV5-1 and TRBJ2-7, is KAGVTQTPRYLIKTRGQQVTLSCSPISGHRSVSWYQQTPGQGLQFLFEYFSETQRNKGNFPGRFSGRQFSNSRSEMNVSTLELGDSALYLCASSFGTSGSEQYFGPGTRLTVT.

This clonotype was counted many times. The chain combines TRBV4-2 with TRBJ1-3, with D unclear. V was cut by 0 bases and J by 0 bases, with 21 bases left in between. The CDR3 length is 20 residues. The germline CDR1 and CDR2 sequences are LGHNA and YNFKEQ. CDR3 sequence reads: CASSQERAAALEGSGNTIYF. CDR3 coding DNA: TGTGCCAGCAGCCAAGAAAGGGCAGCGGCACTCGAGGGCTCTGGAAACACCATATATTTT.

This clonotype was seen repeatedly, ten times or more. The J gene is TRBJ1-1, the V gene TRBV6-6; perhaps TRBD1 as D (5 bases). The V end lost 7 bases, the J end lost 4 bases, and 13 bases lay between the germline ends. Germline V lookup: CDR1 MNHNY, CDR2 SVGAGI (reference sequence). The CDR3 runs 13 residues. The CDR3 region has the DNA TGTGCCAGCACCGGGACCGGAGTCACTGAAGCTTTCTTT. This translates into CASTGTGVTEAFF.

This clonotype was counted at least ten times. The V and J genes are TRBV7-9 and TRBJ1-2; D is perhaps TRBD1 (6 bases). The CDR3 length is 15 residues. In germline, CDR1 is SEHNR, CDR2 FQNEAQ (reference sequence). Between the trimmed V and J ends, which lost 4 bases and 4 bases, there was a span of 16 bases. The CDR3, as DNA: TGTGCCAGCAGCTCTGGGACATCTAAGACCTATGGCTACACCTTC. This sequence encodes CASSSGTSKTYGYTF. The full variable domain, with the rest looked up from reference TRBV7-9 and TRBJ1-2, is DTGVSQNPRHKITKRGQNVTFRCDPISEHNRLYWYRQTLGQGPEFLTYFQNEAQLEKSRLLSDRFSAERPKGSFSTLEIQRTEQGDSAMYLCASSSGTSKTYGYTFGSGTRLTVV.

The table lists this clonotype with many counts. The chain joins TRBV2 to TRBJ1-5, with D perhaps TRBD1 (5 bases). This CDR3 spans 15 amino acids. V gave up 3 bases and J gave up 7 bases, with 16 bases separating them. Germline lookup yields CDR1 SNHLY and CDR2 FYNNEI. Written as DNA, the CDR3 is TGTGCCAGCAGTGAGGGTGTGCAGGGAACCCAGCCCCAGCATTTT. Translated: CASSEGVQGTQPQHF.